Here is one TCR beta chain with its context. Authors' analysis steps: Using reference gene primer amplification, nucleated cell counts were estimated. Data came from immunoSEQ multiplex PCR; TCRdb stores just in-frame clones and leaves some out. The DNA gave D and trimming, while V, J and clone size come from that table. This sample yields approximately 100,000 clones, of which almost 85% are seen a single time; 10% belongs to the top ten. The source of the sample is a study of blood T cell repertoires in COVID-19. Overall study context: Acute and convalescent COVID-19 samples came from the United States, Italy and Spain. PBMCs, B-cell-depleted T cells, or T cells provided the cDNA or gDNA that made up the material.

Germline CDR1 and CDR2: SGHRS and YFSETQ. V lost 2 bases and J 2 bases, leaving 10 bases between the germline ends. The CDR3 spans 14 residues. This clonotype originated in a man aged 65-85 years with acute or convalescent COVID-19. The rearrangement joins TRBV5-1 to TRBJ2-5; D perhaps matches TRBD1 (6 bases). Source material: peripheral blood. The CDR3: CASSLGGQQETQYF. In DNA, the CDR3 is TGCGCCAGCAGCTTAGGCGGACAGCAAGAGACCCAGTACTTC.